Listed below are T cell receptor beta chains from one sample, sequenced in a study. The assay was immunoSEQ multiplex PCR, and TCRdb's table has in-frame clones only and misses some. The sample shows 45,000 to 55,000 clones, just over 90% of them seen only once. Sequencing was performed on PBMCs. Every receptor here comes from a middle-aged man with rheumatoid arthritis. The CDR3 runs from the conserved cysteine through the conserved F or W. A D gene is named only where the DNA matches it firmly. The size field is filled for only some rows; it gives once, few, many or a size class.

>-|-|TRBV5-6|TRBJ1-3
CASSLIGSGNTIYF
TGTGCCAGCAGCTTGATAGGGTCTGGAAACACCATATATTTT
>-|TRBD2|TRBV9|TRBJ2-1
CASSESSGAYNEQFF
TGTGCCAGCAGCGAATCTAGCGGGGCCTACAATGAGCAGTTCTTC
>-|TRBD1|TRBV2|TRBJ2-4
CASSDIGPGTDDIQYF
TGTGCCAGCAGTGATATAGGCCCAGGGACAGATGACATTCAGTACTTC
>-|TRBD1|TRBV5-1|TRBJ1-6
CASSGQGQGENSPLHF
TGCGCCAGCAGCGGACAGGGACAGGGGGAAAATTCACCCCTCCACTTT
>-|-|TRBV2|TRBJ1-6
CASSVTGSNSPLHF
TGTGCCAGCAGTGTAACAGGATCTAATTCACCCCTCCACTTT
>once|TRBD2|TRBV25-1|TRBJ2-3
CASSELAGIDTQYF
TGTGCCAGCAGTGAACTAGCGGGGATAGATACGCAGTATTTT
>-|-|TRBV5-1|TRBJ2-3
CASSDRSTDTQYF
TGCGCCAGCAGCGACAGAAGCACAGATACGCAGTATTTT
>-|TRBD2|TRBV6-5|TRBJ2-1
CASSRRTSVDEQFF
TGTGCCAGCAGTAGGCGGACTAGCGTCGATGAGCAGTTCTTC
>-|-|TRBV2|TRBJ1-2
CASRSEGVERSGYTF
TGTGCCAGCAGAAGTGAGGGGGTAGAGCGAAGTGGCTACACCTTC
>-|TRBD2|TRBV30|TRBJ2-1
CAWAPGLAGGEQFF
TGTGCCTGGGCACCGGGACTAGCGGGAGGTGAGCAGTTCTTC
>once|TRBD1|TRBV7-2|TRBJ1-6
CASSLGHRGSSPLHF
TGTGCCAGCAGCTTAGGGCACAGGGGGAGTTCACCCCTCCACTTT
>-|-|TRBV6-5|TRBJ2-1
CASSWGQENNEQFF
TGTGCCAGCAGCTGGGGGCAAGAAAACAATGAGCAGTTCTTC
>-|-|TRBV27|TRBJ2-7
CASSYRGGPPYEQYF
TGTGCCAGCAGTTATAGGGGGGGCCCCCCCTACGAGCAGTACTTC
>few|TRBD1|TRBV6-5|TRBJ1-5
CASSNPDRESQPQHF
TGTGCCAGCAGTAATCCGGACAGGGAGAGTCAGCCCCAGCATTTT
>-|-|TRBV19|TRBJ1-5
CASSLRGLGEPQHF
TGTGCCAGTAGTCTGCGAGGCCTGGGGGAGCCCCAGCATTTT
>-|TRBD1|TRBV6-6|TRBJ2-7
CASSYTDRAPYEQYF
TGTGCCAGCAGTTACACGGACAGGGCCCCCTACGAGCAGTACTTC
>-|-|TRBV18|TRBJ1-5
CASSRQDNQPQHF
TGTGCCAGCTCCCGACAGGACAATCAGCCCCAGCATTTT
>-|-|TRBV5-1|TRBJ2-2
CASMGQLNTGELFF
TGCGCCAGCATGGGGCAGTTGAACACCGGGGAGCTGTTTTTT
>-|TRBD2|TRBV4-1|TRBJ2-3
CASSQVRGLAGSTDTQYF
TGCGCCAGCAGCCAAGTAAGGGGACTAGCGGGAAGCACAGATACGCAGTATTTT
>-|-|TRBV20-1|TRBJ1-5
CSASTGGVNQPQHF
TGCAGTGCTAGTACGGGGGGCGTCAATCAGCCCCAGCATTTT